This T cell receptor (beta chain) was profiled in a study of CD8 T cells in ankylosing spondylitis. Comment on this clonotype: Its antigen is not identified.

Quantitative barcoded 5'-RACE was used to prepare TCR beta libraries. TCRdb ran MiXCR on the 5' RACE reads and lists one entry per CDR3 protein. The table has over 450,000 distinct CDR3 sequences, about 13% seen once. V lost 6 bases to trimming and J lost 3 bases, with 15 bases between them. CDR1 is DFQATT, CDR2 SNEGSKA, per germline (reference sequence). The CDR3 has 13 amino acids. Findings and limits, study-wide: Characteristic of ankylosing spondylitis blood, it appeared, was a TCR beta motif comprising about eight highly homologous variants. Clones tied to disease were said to be significantly enriched in matched ankylosing spondylitis synovial fluid.

The sequencing sample was made of blood, either unsorted or a sorted T cell fraction (not recorded which). The chain carries TRBV20-1 and TRBJ2-7; maybe TRBD1 (6 bases). The receptor comes from a male donor with ankylosing spondylitis. The CDR3 DNA reads as TGCAGTGCCGGATTGGGACACGGCTACGAGCAGTACTTC. Its protein product is CSAGLGHGYEQYF.